The clone carrying this T cell receptor beta chain was detected many times. The antigen is not known. Germline trimming cut 1 base from V and 3 bases from J; bases unmatched to any gene: 3. This CDR3 has 16 residues. Germline V gene sequence: CDR1 LGHDT, CDR2 YNNKEL (reference sequence). These data come from a study of T cell repertoires in cytomegalovirus infection. On the study more broadly: Both CMV infection and a matching HLA type were indicated by public TCR beta signatures.

General study results and limits: The study identified carriers of CMV plus the relevant HLA from cumulative public TCR beta family frequency. Dominant in the ex vivo response were TCR beta clonotypes restricted by HLA-C and specific for CMV.

TCRdb re-called the reads through MiXCR, storing one row per CDR3 protein. The sample carries more than 200,000 distinct CDR3 sequences, less than 9.5% recorded once. The clonotype originates from a human donor in good health (CMV status not recorded). Some clones in this sample may be carry-over from other donors' samples. The sequencing input was PBMCs. The chain couples TRBV3-1 to TRBJ2-6; 7 positions agree with TRBD2. CDR3 DNA sequence: TGTGCCAGCAGCCAAGGGGGGGGGAATGGGGCCAACGTCCTGACTTTC. It yields the protein CASSQGGGNGANVLTF.